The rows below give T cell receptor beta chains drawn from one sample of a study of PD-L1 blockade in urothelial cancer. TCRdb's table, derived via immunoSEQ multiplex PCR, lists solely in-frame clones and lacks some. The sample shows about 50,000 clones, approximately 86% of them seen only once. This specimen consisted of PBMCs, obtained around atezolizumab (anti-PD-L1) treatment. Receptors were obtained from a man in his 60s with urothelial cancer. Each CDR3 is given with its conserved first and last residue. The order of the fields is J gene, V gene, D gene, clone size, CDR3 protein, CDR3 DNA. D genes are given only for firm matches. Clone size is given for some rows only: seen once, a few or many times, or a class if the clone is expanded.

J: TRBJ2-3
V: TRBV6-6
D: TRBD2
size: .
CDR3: CASSSPGRGADTQYF
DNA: TGTGCCAGCAGTTCCCCGGGACGGGGGGCAGATACGCAGTATTTT

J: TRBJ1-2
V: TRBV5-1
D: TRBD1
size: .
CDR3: CASSLGRQGASNYGYTF
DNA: TGCGCCAGCAGCTTGGGTCGACAGGGGGCTTCTAACTATGGCTACACCTTC

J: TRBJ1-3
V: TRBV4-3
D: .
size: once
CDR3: CASSQESSGNTIYF
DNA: TGCGCCAGCAGCCAAGAGAGCTCTGGAAACACCATATATTTT

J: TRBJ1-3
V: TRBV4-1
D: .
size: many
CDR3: CASSQEGQLSGNTIYF
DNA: TGCGCCAGCAGCCAAGAGGGGCAGCTCTCTGGAAACACCATATATTTT

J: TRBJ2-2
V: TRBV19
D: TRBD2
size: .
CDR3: CASRVAGNTGELFF
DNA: TGTGCCAGTAGGGTAGCGGGTAACACCGGGGAGCTGTTTTTT

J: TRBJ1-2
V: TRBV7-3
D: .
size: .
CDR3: CASSLNSKYYGYTF
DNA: TGTGCCAGCAGCTTAAACTCGAAATACTATGGCTACACCTTC

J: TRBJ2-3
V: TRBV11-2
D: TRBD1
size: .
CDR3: CASSLRQGRADTQYF
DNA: TGTGCCAGCAGCCTACGACAGGGTCGGGCAGATACGCAGTATTTT

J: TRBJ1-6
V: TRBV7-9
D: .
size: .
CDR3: CASSLDTNNSPLHF
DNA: TGTGCCAGCAGCTTAGACACGAATAATTCACCCCTCCACTTT

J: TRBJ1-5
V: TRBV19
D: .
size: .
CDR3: CASSIFGGLSNQPQHF
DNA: TGTGCCAGTAGTATTTTCGGGGGGCTCAGCAATCAGCCCCAGCATTTT

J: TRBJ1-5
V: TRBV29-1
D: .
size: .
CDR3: CSVGEGGGNQPQHF
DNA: TGCAGCGTTGGGGAGGGGGGGGGCAATCAGCCCCAGCATTTT

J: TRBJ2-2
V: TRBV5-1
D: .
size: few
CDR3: CASSFREVLITGELFF
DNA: TGCGCCAGCAGCTTCCGAGAGGTACTGATCACCGGGGAGCTGTTTTTT

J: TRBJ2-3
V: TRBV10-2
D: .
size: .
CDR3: CASSELADTQYF
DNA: TGCGCCAGCAGTGAACTTGCAGATACGCAGTATTTT

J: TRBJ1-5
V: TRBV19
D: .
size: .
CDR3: CASSTGVRSNQPQHF
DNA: TGTGCCAGTAGTACAGGGGTAAGGAGCAATCAGCCCCAGCATTTT

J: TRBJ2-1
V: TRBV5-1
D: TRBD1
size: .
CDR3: CASSLAGQGGNEQFF
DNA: TGCGCCAGCAGCTTGGCTGGACAGGGGGGCAATGAGCAGTTCTTC

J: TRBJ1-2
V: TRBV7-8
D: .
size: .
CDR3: CASSLALYRTYGYTF
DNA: TGTGCCAGCAGCTTAGCGCTTTACAGGACGTATGGCTACACCTTC

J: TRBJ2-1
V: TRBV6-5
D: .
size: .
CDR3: CASSYSGQWGNEQFF
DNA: TGTGCCAGCAGTTACTCAGGACAGTGGGGGAATGAGCAGTTCTTC

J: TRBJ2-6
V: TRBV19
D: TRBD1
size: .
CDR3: CASSTGGISSGANVLTF
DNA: TGTGCCAGTAGCACAGGGGGAATCAGCTCTGGGGCCAACGTCCTGACTTTC

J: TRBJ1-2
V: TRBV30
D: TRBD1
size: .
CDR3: CAWSVTGGVPGYTF
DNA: TGTGCCTGGAGTGTGACAGGGGGCGTTCCTGGCTACACCTTC

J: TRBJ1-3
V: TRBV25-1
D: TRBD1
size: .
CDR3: CASSEWDRGLGNTIYF
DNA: TGTGCCAGCAGTGAATGGGACAGGGGGCTTGGAAACACCATATATTTT

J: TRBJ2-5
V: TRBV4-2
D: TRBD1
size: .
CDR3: CASSQGDRQETQYF
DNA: TGTGCCAGCAGCCAAGGGGACAGACAAGAGACCCAGTACTTC

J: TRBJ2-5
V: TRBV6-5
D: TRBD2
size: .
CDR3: CASSYGLGGQETQYF
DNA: TGTGCCAGCAGTTACGGGTTGGGGGGGCAAGAGACCCAGTACTTC

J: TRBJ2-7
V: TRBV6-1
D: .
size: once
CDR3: CASSGPGGPYEQYF
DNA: TGTGCCAGCAGTGGGCCAGGTGGTCCCTACGAGCAGTACTTC

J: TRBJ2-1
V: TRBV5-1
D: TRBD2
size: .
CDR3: CASSAGGLAGGNEQFF
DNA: TGCGCCAGCAGCGCTGGAGGGTTAGCGGGAGGCAATGAGCAGTTCTTC

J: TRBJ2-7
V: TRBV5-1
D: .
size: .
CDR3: CASSFRDNDEQYF
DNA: TGCGCCAGCAGCTTCCGGGATAACGACGAGCAGTACTTC

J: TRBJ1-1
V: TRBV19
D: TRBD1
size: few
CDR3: CASTRDRAKNTEAFF
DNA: TGTGCCAGTACCAGAGACAGGGCCAAGAACACTGAAGCTTTCTTT

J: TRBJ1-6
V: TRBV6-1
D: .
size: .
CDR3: CASSDPGNSPLHF
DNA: TGTGCCAGCAGTGACCCAGGAAATTCACCCCTCCACTTT

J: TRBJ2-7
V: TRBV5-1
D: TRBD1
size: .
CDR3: CASSFQDRGHEQYF
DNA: TGCGCCAGCAGCTTCCAGGACAGGGGCCACGAGCAGTACTTC

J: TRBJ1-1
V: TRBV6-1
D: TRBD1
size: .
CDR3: CASRTGYGNTEAFF
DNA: TGTGCCAGCAGGACAGGGTACGGTAACACTGAAGCTTTCTTT

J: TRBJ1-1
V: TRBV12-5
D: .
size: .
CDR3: CASGFWGGFGTEAFF
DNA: TGTGCTAGTGGTTTTTGGGGGGGGTTCGGGACTGAAGCTTTCTTT

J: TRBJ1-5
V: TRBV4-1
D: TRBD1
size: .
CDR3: CASSQPPGQNSNQPQHF
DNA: TGCGCCAGCAGCCAGCCGCCGGGACAGAATAGCAATCAGCCCCAGCATTTT

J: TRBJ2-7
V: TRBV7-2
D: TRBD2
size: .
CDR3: CASSRTSGSYEQYF
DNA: TGTGCCAGCAGCCGGACTAGCGGCTCCTACGAGCAGTACTTC

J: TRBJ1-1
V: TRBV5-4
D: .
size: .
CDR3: CASSLAREEAEAFF
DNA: TGTGCCAGCAGCTTGGCCCGCGAAGAAGCTGAAGCTTTCTTT

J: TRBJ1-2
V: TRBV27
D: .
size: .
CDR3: CASTTRRVGANYGYTF
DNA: TGTGCCAGTACTACCCGTCGGGTCGGAGCTAACTATGGCTACACCTTC

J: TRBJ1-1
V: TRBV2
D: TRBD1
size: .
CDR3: CASRDLRTGESTEAFF
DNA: TGTGCCAGCAGAGACCTTAGGACAGGGGAGAGCACTGAAGCTTTCTTT

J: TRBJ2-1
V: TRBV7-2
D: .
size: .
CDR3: CASSLGWGGLYNEQFF
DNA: TGTGCCAGCAGCTTAGGTTGGGGGGGCCTCTACAATGAGCAGTTCTTC

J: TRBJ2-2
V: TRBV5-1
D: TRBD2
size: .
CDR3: CASSSTSNTGELFF
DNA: TGCGCCAGCAGCTCGACTAGCAACACCGGGGAGCTGTTTTTT

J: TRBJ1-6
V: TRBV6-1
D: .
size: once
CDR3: CASSEGYPQNGSPLHF
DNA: TGTGCCAGCAGTGAAGGGTACCCCCAGAACGGGTCACCCCTCCACTTT

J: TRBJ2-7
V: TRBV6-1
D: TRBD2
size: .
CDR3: CASSLGTTLYEQYF
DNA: TGTGCCAGCAGTCTCGGGACTACCCTCTACGAGCAGTACTTC

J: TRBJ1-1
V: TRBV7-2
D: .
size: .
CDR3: CASSFGQLNTEAFF
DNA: TGTGCCAGCAGCTTCGGACAGTTGAACACTGAAGCTTTCTTT

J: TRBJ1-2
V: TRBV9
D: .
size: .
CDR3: CASSADGKSGYTF
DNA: TGTGCCAGCAGCGCTGACGGGAAATCTGGCTACACCTTC

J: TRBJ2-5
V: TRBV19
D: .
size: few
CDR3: CASSIRGETQYF
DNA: TGTGCCAGTAGTATTCGCGGAGAGACCCAGTACTTC

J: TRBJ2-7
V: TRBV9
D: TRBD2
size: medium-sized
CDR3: CASSVGLAIDEQYF
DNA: TGTGCCAGCAGCGTGGGACTAGCGATCGACGAGCAGTACTTC

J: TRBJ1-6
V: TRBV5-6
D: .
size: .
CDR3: CASSLFSAGGNSPLHF
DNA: TGTGCCAGCAGCTTGTTCTCCGCAGGCGGGAATTCACCCCTCCACTTT

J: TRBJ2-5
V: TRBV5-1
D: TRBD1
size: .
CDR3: CASGGTGVGETQYF
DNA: TGCGCCAGCGGGGGGACAGGGGTGGGGGAGACCCAGTACTTC

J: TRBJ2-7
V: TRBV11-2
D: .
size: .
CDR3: CASSVTGTPHEQYF
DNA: TGTGCCAGCAGCGTCACCGGGACACCCCACGAGCAGTACTTC

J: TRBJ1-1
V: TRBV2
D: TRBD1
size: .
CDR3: CASRPRTGDNTEAFF
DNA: TGTGCCAGCAGGCCAAGGACAGGGGACAACACTGAAGCTTTCTTT